The entry below describes one T cell receptor beta chain. Its antigen is not known. Here immunoSEQ multiplex PCR was the method, and the copy in TCRdb shows in-frame clones only, minus some. The sample shows tens of thousands of clones, about 88% of them seen only once. The source of the sample is a study of cytomegalovirus exposure and HLA in healthy donors. Study-level findings and limits: Reports showed the classifier diagnosing cytomegalovirus status with high specificity and sensitivity.

The CDR3 loop spans 16 amino acids. V gave up 3 bases and J gave up 7 bases; unmatched junction bases: 10. The germline gives CDR1 LNHDA, CDR2 SQIVND (reference sequence). The V call is TRBV19, the J call TRBJ2-2; 8 bases are a match to TRBD2. This TCR was sampled from a woman in her twenties or thirties in good health and CMV-seronegative. The material sequenced was PBMCs. In DNA form, the CDR3 reads TGTGCCAGTAGTATTGGTAGCGGGGCCACTGGCGGGGAGCTGTTTTTT. Amino acid sequence: CASSIGSGATGGELFF.